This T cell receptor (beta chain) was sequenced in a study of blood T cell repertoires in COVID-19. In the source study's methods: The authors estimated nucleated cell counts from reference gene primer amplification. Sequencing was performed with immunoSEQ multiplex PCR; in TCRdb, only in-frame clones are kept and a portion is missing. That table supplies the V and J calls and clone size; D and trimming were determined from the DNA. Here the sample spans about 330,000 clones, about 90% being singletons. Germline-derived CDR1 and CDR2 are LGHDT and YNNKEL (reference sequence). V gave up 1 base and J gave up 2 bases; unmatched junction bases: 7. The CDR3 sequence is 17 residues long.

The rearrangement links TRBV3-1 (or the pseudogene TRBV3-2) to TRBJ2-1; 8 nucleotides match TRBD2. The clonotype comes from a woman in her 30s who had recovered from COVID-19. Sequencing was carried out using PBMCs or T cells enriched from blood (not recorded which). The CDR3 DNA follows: TGTGCCAGCAGCCAAGTAACTAGCGGAACTACCTACAATGAGCAGTTCTTC. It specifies CASSQVTSGTTYNEQFF.